What follows describes a single T cell receptor (beta chain). The junction departs from the called germline gene at one end, perhaps through a read error. This entry belongs to a study of control samples from healthy donors and cancer patients. The repertoire was sequenced with immunoSEQ multiplex PCR; TCRdb's copy has only in-frame clones and lacks some. This sample has about 160,000 clones, with roughly 95% found just once. CDR3 size: 16 residues. Per the germline V gene, CDR1 is LGHDT and CDR2 is YNNKEL (reference sequence). V is TRBV3-1 (or the pseudogene TRBV3-2) and J is TRBJ2-1, with 10 bases matching TRBD2. The specimen was blood. The clonotype originates from a woman in her twenties or thirties in good health. For the CDR3, the DNA is TGTGTCAGCAGCCAAGATAGCGGGGGGACCTACAATGAGCAGTTCTTC. Its protein product is CVSSQDSGGTYNEQFF.